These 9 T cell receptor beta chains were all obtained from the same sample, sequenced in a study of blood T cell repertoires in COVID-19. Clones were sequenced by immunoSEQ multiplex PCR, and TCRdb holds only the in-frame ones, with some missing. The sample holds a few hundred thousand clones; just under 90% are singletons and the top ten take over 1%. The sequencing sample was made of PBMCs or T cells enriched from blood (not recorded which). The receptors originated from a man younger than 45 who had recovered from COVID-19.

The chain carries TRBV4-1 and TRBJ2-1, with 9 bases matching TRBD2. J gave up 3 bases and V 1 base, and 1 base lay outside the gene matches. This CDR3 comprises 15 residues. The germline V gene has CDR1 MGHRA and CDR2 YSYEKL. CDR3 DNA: TGCGCCAGCAGCCAAGGACTAGCGGACTACAATGAGCAGTTCTTC. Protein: CASSQGLADYNEQFF.

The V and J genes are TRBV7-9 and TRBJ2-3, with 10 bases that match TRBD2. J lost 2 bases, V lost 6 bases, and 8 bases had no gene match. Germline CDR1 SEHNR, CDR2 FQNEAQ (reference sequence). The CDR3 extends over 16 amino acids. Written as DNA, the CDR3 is TGTGCCAGCAGTCGGATAGCGGGGGGTTTCACAGATACGCAGTATTTT. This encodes CASSRIAGGFTDTQYF.

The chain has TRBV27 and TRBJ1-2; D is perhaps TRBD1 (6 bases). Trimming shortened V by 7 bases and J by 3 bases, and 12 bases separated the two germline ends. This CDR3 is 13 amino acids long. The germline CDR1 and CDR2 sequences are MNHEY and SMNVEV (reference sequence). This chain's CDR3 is CASKRTAYYGYTF. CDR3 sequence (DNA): TGTGCCAGCAAGAGGACAGCATACTATGGCTACACCTTC.

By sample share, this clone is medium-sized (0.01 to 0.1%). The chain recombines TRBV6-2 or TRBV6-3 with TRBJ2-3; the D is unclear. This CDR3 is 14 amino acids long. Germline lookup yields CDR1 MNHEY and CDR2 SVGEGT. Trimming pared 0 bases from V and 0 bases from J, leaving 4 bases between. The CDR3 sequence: CASSYSTSTDTQYF. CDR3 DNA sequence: TGTGCCAGCAGTTACTCGACTAGCACAGATACGCAGTATTTT.

The DNA of the CDR3 is TGTGCCAGCAGCCCTAGCGGGAGTTGGAATGAGCAGTTCTTC. This gives the protein CASSPSGSWNEQFF. The V gene is TRBV9, the J gene TRBJ2-1, with 10 bases fitting TRBD2. The CDR3 length is 14 residues. The germline V gene encodes CDR1 SGDLS and CDR2 YYNGEE. The junction had 5 bases not matched to a gene; V was cut back by 4 bases and J by 7 bases.

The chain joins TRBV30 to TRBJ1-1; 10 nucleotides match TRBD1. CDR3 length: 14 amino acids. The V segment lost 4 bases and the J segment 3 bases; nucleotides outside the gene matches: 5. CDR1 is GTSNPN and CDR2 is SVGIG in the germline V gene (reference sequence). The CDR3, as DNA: TGTGCCTGGACCTCCGGACAGGGGGACACTGAAGCTTTCTTT. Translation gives CAWTSGQGDTEAFF. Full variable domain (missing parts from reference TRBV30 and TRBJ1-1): SQTIHQWPATLVQPVGSPLSLECTVEGTSNPNLYWYRQAAGRGLQLLFYSVGIGQISSEVPQNLSASRPQDRQFILSSKKLLLSDSGFYLCAWTSGQGDTEAFFGQGTRLTVV.

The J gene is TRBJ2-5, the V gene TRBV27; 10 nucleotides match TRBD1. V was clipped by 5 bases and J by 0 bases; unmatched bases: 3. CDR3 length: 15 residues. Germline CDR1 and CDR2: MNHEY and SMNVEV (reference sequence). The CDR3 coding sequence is TGTGCCAGCAGTGTGGACAGGGGGAACCAAGAGACCCAGTACTTC. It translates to CASSVDRGNQETQYF.

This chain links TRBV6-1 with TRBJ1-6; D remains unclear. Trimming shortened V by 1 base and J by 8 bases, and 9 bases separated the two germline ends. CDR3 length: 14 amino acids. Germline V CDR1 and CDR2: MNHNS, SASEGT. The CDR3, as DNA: TGTGCCAGCAGTGAAGAACAGCTCTATTCACCCCTCCACTTT. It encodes CASSEEQLYSPLHF.

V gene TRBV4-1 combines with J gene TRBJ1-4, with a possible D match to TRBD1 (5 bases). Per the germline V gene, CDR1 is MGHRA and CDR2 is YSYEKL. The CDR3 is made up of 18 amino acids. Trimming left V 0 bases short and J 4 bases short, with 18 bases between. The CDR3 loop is CASSQDIFVGPLNEKLFF. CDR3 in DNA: TGCGCCAGCAGCCAAGATATTTTTGTGGGGCCCCTTAATGAAAAACTGTTTTTT.